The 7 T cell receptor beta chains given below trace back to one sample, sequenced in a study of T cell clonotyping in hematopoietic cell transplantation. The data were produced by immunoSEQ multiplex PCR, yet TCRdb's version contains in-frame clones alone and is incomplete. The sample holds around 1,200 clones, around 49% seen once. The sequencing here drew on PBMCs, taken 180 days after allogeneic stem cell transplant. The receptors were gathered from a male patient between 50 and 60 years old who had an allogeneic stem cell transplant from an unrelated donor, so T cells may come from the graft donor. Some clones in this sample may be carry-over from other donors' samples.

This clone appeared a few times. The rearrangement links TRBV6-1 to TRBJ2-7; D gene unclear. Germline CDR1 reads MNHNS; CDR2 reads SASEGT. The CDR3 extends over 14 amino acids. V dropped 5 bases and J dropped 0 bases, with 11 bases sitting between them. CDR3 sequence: CASSLIASSYEQYF. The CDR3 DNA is TGTGCCAGCAGTTTAATCGCAAGCTCCTACGAGCAGTACTTC.

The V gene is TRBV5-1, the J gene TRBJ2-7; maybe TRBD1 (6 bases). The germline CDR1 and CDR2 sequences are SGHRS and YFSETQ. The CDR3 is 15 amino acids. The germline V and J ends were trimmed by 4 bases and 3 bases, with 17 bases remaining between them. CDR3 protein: CASSPYGTTSYEQYF. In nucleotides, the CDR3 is TGCGCCAGCAGCCCCTATGGGACAACTAGCTACGAGCAGTACTTC.

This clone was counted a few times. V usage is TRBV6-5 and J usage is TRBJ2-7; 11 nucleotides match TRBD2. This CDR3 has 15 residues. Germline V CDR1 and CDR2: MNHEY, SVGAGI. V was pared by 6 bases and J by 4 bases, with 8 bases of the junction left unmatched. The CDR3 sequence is CASRVAGGPAYEQYF. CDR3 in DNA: TGTGCCAGCAGGGTAGCGGGAGGGCCGGCGTACGAGCAGTACTTC.

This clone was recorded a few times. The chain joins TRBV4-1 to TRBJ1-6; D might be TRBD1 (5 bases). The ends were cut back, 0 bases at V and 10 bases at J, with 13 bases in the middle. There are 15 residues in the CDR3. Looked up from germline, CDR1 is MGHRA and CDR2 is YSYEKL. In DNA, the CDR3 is TGCGCCAGCAGCCAAGAGTGGGGGTTATTGTCACCCCTCCACTTT. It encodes CASSQEWGLLSPLHF.

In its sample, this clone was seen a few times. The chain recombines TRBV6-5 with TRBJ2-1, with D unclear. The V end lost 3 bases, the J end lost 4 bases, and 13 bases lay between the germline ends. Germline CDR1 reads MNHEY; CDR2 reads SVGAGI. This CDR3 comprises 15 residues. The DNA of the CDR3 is TGTGCCAGCAGTTATGGACGGAACTCATACAATGAGCAGTTCTTC. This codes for CASSYGRNSYNEQFF.

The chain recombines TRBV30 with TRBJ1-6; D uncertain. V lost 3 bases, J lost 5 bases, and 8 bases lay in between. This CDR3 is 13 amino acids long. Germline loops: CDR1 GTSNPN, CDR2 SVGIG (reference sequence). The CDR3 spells CAWSPSDNSPLHF. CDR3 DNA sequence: TGTGCCTGGAGCCCCAGTGATAATTCACCCCTCCACTTT.

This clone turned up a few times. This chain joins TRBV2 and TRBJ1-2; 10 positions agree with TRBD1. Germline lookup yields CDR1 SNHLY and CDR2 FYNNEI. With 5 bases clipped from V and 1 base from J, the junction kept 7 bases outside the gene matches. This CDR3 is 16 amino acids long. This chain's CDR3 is CASSTTRDRGNYGYTF. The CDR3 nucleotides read TGTGCCAGCAGTACGACCCGGGACAGGGGTAACTATGGCTACACCTTC. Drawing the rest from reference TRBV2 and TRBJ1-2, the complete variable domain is EPEVTQTPSHQVTQMGQEVILRCVPISNHLYFYWYRQILGQKVEFLVSFYNNEISEKSEIFDDQFSVERPDGSNFTLKIRSTKLEDSAMYFCASSTTRDRGNYGYTFGSGTRLTVV.